This TCR beta chain comes out of a study of beta chain features in type 1 diabetes. Study as a whole: No patient-donor differences in age, gender, total cells or subset yield.

Study results and limitations: Compared to healthy donors, patients appeared to have naive, central memory and Treg TCRB repertoires that were more alike. Among all four CD4+ subsets, Type 1 diabetes patients had TCRB CDR3s that were moderately but significantly shorter.

This clone has only a few counts. Its specificity is unknown. The investigators reverse transcribed all of the isolated RNA, so they sequenced expressed TCRB transcripts. The repertoire was sequenced with immunoSEQ multiplex PCR; TCRdb's copy has only in-frame clones and lacks some. The data contain more than 250,000 clones, roughly 25% of them singletons. Trimming cost V 7 bases and J 4 bases; bases outside gene matches: 8. Germline V gene sequence: CDR1 SGHVS, CDR2 FQNEAQ. CDR3 length equals 14 residues. Sequencing input: naive CD4+ T cells from blood. The rearrangement links TRBV7-8 to TRBJ1-1, with 8 bases that match TRBD1. The sequence was obtained from a woman aged 25-40 years with type 1 diabetes. The CDR3 region has the DNA TGTGCCAGCAAGCCGCAGGGGGCGTCCACTGAAGCTTTCTTT. It specifies CASKPQGASTEAFF. Drawing the rest from reference TRBV7-8 and TRBJ1-1, the complete variable domain is GAGVSQSPRYKVAKRGQDVALRCDPISGHVSLFWYQQALGQGPEFLTYFQNEAQLDKSGLPSDRFFAERPEGSVSTLKIQRTQQEDSAVYLCASKPQGASTEAFFGQGTRLTVV.